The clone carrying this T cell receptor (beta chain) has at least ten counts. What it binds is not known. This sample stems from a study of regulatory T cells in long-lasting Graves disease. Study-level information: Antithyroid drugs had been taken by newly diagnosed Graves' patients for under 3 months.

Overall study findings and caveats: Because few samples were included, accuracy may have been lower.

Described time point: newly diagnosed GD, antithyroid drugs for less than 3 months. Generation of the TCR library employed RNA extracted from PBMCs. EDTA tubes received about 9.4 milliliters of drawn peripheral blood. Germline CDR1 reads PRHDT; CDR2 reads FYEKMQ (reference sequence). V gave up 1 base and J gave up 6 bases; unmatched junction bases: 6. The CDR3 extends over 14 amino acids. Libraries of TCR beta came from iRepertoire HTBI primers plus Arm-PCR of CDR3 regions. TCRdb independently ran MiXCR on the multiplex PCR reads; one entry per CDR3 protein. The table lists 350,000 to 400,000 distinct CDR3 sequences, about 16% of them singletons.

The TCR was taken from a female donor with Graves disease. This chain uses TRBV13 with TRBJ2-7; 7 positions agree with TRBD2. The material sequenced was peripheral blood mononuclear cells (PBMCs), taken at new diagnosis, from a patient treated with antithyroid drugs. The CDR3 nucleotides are TGTGCCAGCAGCTTAGCGGGAGGAAAAGCCGAGCAGTACTTC. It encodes CASSLAGGKAEQYF.